The 18 T cell receptor beta chains below come from one sample, sequenced in a study of cytomegalovirus exposure and HLA in healthy donors. The PCR had 60 Vbeta and 13 Jbeta primers. Generated by immunoSEQ multiplex PCR, the TCRdb table keeps only in-frame clones and is missing some. There are approximately 89,000 clones in the sample; 76% occur only once, and more than 1.3% lies in the top ten. Source material: PBMCs. These receptors came from a male donor in good health and CMV-seronegative.

The V call is TRBV28, the J call TRBJ2-5; D is possibly TRBD2 (6 bases). Per germline, CDR1 MDHEN and CDR2 SYDVKM. This CDR3 comprises 15 residues. Between the trimmed V and J ends, which lost 6 bases and 5 bases, there was a span of 19 bases. The CDR3 loop is CASSSTGTGGETQYF. CDR3 nucleotides: TGTGCCAGCAGCTCAACCGGGACCGGAGGGGAGACCCAGTACTTC.

The V call is TRBV4-1, the J call TRBJ1-1; TRBD1 matches 9 bases. The CDR3 length is 13 residues. With V trimmed by 6 bases and J by 1 base, 0 bases remained unmatched. Germline assignment: CDR1 MGHRA and CDR2 YSYEKL. CDR3 DNA: TGCGCCAGCAGGGGACAGGGGAACACTGAAGCTTTCTTT. Translation gives CASRGQGNTEAFF.

J is TRBJ1-5 and V is TRBV28; TRBD1 matches at 8 bases. CDR1 and CDR2 (germline): MDHEN, SYDVKM. V was clipped by 8 bases and J by 2 bases; unmatched bases: 5. The CDR3 sequence is 14 residues long. This CDR3 is CASGLTGGNQPQHF. For the CDR3, the DNA is TGTGCCAGCGGATTGACAGGGGGCAATCAGCCCCAGCATTTT.

In DNA, the CDR3 is TGTGCCAGCACGCTATCGGGACTAGCGGGGGACGAGCAGTACTTC. The encoded protein is CASTLSGLAGDEQYF. The rearrangement links TRBV28 to TRBJ2-7, with TRBD2 matching 14 bases. The trim removed 7 bases at V and 5 bases at J, leaving 7 bases unmatched. The CDR3 is 15 amino acids. Germline CDR1 is MDHEN and CDR2 is SYDVKM.

This clone appeared once. CDR3 in amino acids: CASESPLRGGYTF. The CDR3 nucleotides are TGTGCCAGCGAGTCTCCCCTTAGGGGTGGCTACACCTTC. The J gene is TRBJ1-2, the V gene TRBV11-2, with a possible D match to TRBD1 (5 bases). V was cut by 8 bases and J by 7 bases, with 17 bases left in between. The germline V gene has CDR1 SGHAT and CDR2 FQNNGV. This CDR3 contains 13 residues.

The gene calls are TRBV6-1 and TRBJ2-1, with D perhaps matching TRBD1 (5 bases). Germline V lookup: CDR1 MNHNS, CDR2 SASEGT. The CDR3 extends over 16 amino acids. V was trimmed by 1 base and J by 0 bases, leaving 10 bases between them. CDR3 amino acids: CASSEVGPSSYNEQFF. In DNA form, the CDR3 reads TGTGCCAGCAGTGAAGTGGGGCCTAGCTCCTACAATGAGCAGTTCTTC.

V and J are TRBV4-3 and TRBJ2-7; 11 bases line up with TRBD2. The CDR3 has 16 amino acids. The germline V gene encodes CDR1 LGHNA and CDR2 YSLEER. V trimming: 0 bases; J trimming: 4 bases; junction bases outside the gene matches: 5. In DNA form, the CDR3 reads TGCGCCAGCAGCCAAGAAGGGCTAGCGGGAGGATACGAGCAGTACTTC. Its translation is CASSQEGLAGGYEQYF.

This clone was picked up one time. The chain couples TRBV30 to TRBJ1-6; the match to TRBD1 covers 7 bases. J lost 4 bases, V lost 3 bases, and 6 bases had no gene match. The CDR3 covers 15 residues. Looked up from germline, CDR1 is GTSNPN and CDR2 is SVGIG (reference sequence). CDR3 sequence reads: CAWRKATGYNSPLHF. In DNA, the CDR3 is TGTGCCTGGAGGAAAGCGACAGGGTATAATTCACCCCTCCACTTT.

This rearrangement joins TRBV4-1 to TRBJ2-7; 11 bases line up with TRBD2. In germline, CDR1 is MGHRA, CDR2 YSYEKL. The CDR3 length is 16 residues. The V segment lost 1 base and the J segment 3 bases; nucleotides outside the gene matches: 5. In DNA, the CDR3 is TGCGCCAGCAGCCAAGCACTAGCGGGAGAGCGCTACGAGCAGTACTTC. Translation gives CASSQALAGERYEQYF.

V gene TRBV4-3 combines with J gene TRBJ2-1, with D possibly being TRBD1 (6 bases). The CDR3 extends over 16 amino acids. Trimming removed 0 bases at V and 0 bases at J, with 9 bases between. The germline CDR1 and CDR2 sequences are LGHNA and YSLEER. This chain's CDR3 is CASSQETGSSYNEQFF. CDR3 sequence (DNA): TGCGCCAGCAGCCAAGAAACAGGGAGCTCCTACAATGAGCAGTTCTTC.

The chain employs TRBV27 and TRBJ1-3; TRBD1 is a possible D gene (5 bases). The CDR3 loop spans 16 amino acids. CDR1 and CDR2 from the germline V gene are MNHEY and SMNVEV (reference sequence). V was shortened by 1 base and J by 2 bases, with 12 bases between the two germline ends. CDR3 in amino acids: CASSLFAGSTGNTIYF. The CDR3 DNA reads as TGTGCCAGCAGTTTATTCGCAGGGTCGACTGGAAACACCATATATTTT.

The chain employs TRBV6-4 and TRBJ2-1; tentatively, D is TRBD2 (6 bases). Trimming cost V 5 bases and J 7 bases, with 12 bases left between them. Germline-derived CDR1 and CDR2 are MRHNA and SNTAGT. The CDR3 runs 13 residues. The CDR3 coding sequence is TGTGCCAGCAGTCCGACTAGTACGAATGAGCAGTTCTTC. It is translated as CASSPTSTNEQFF.

The chain joins TRBV4-1 to TRBJ2-7; tentatively, D is TRBD1 (6 bases). The CDR3 length is 15 residues. The V gene's germline CDR1 is MGHRA and CDR2 YSYEKL. V was trimmed by 0 bases and J by 3 bases, leaving 12 bases between them. CDR3 nucleotide sequence: TGCGCCAGCAGCCAAGATGGGACACCAAACTACGAGCAGTACTTC. Translated: CASSQDGTPNYEQYF.

V and J are TRBV28 and TRBJ2-4; tentatively, D is TRBD2 (5 bases). The length of the CDR3 is 13 residues. Trimming removed 3 bases from V and 8 bases from J, with 11 bases in between. The germline V gene encodes CDR1 MDHEN and CDR2 SYDVKM. Here the CDR3 DNA reads TGTGCCAGCAGTTTGGGAGTGAGGGACATTCAGTACTTC. Amino acids: CASSLGVRDIQYF. The variable domain in full, with the rest retrieved from reference TRBV28 and TRBJ2-4, is DVKVTQSSRYLVKRTGEKVFLECVQDMDHENMFWYRQDPGLGLRLIYFSYDVKMKEKGDIPEGYSVSREKKERFSLILESASTNQTSMYLCASSLGVRDIQYFGAGTRLSVL.

CDR3 in amino acids: CASNRDSGFPLHF. CDR3 DNA sequence: TGTGCCAGTAACCGGGACTCCGGCTTCCCCCTCCACTTT. The chain uses TRBV19 and TRBJ1-6; D is possibly TRBD1 (5 bases). CDR3 length: 13 amino acids. The germline V and J ends were trimmed by 7 bases and 13 bases, with 17 bases remaining between them. CDR1 and CDR2 (germline): LNHDA, SQIVND (reference sequence).

This clone came up a few times. The chain joins TRBV14 to TRBJ2-7; D is possibly TRBD1 (6 bases). V dropped 5 bases and J dropped 5 bases, with 13 bases sitting between them. This CDR3 has 13 amino acids. CDR1 and CDR2 (germline): SGHDN, FVKESK. The chain's CDR3 is CASSSRQVDEQYF. CDR3 nucleotides: TGTGCCAGCAGCTCCCGACAGGTCGACGAGCAGTACTTC. Full variable domain (outside the CDR3, taken from reference TRBV14 and TRBJ2-7): EAGVTQFPSHSVIEKGQTVTLRCDPISGHDNLYWYRRVMGKEIKFLLHFVKESKQDESGMPNNRFLAERTGGTYSTLKVQPAELEDSGVYFCASSSRQVDEQYFGPGTRLTVT.

The V call is TRBV4-3, the J call TRBJ2-1; 11 positions agree with TRBD2. This CDR3 region has 15 residues. Trimming took 1 base from V and 8 from J; bases not matched to a gene: 4. Germline lookup yields CDR1 LGHNA and CDR2 YSLEER. This chain's CDR3 is CASSQALAGVYEQFF. The CDR3 bases are TGCGCCAGCAGCCAAGCACTAGCGGGAGTGTATGAGCAGTTCTTC.

This clone has only one observation. This chain links TRBV5-1 with TRBJ2-5; 7 bases map to TRBD2. With the DNA end fitting TRBJ2-7 better, the J assignment may be wrong. The CDR3 is 15 residues long. Germline assignment: CDR1 SGHRS and CDR2 YFSETQ. The CDR3, as DNA: TGCGCCAGCAGCCCGTCTAGCGGTCACTCCTACGAGCAGTACTTC. Amino acids: CASSPSSGHSYEQYF.